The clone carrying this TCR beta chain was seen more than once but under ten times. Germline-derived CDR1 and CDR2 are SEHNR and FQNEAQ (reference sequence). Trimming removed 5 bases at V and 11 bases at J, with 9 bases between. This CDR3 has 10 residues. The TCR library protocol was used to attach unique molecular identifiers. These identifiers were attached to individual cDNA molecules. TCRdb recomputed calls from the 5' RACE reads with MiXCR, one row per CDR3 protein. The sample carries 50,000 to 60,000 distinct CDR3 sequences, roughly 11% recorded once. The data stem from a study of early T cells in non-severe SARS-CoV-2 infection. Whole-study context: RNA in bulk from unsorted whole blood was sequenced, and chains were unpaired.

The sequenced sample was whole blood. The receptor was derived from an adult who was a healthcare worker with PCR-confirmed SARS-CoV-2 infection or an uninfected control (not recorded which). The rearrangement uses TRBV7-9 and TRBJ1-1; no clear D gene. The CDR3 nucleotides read TGTGCCAGCAGCGGGATCGTGGCTTTCTTT. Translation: CASSGIVAFF.